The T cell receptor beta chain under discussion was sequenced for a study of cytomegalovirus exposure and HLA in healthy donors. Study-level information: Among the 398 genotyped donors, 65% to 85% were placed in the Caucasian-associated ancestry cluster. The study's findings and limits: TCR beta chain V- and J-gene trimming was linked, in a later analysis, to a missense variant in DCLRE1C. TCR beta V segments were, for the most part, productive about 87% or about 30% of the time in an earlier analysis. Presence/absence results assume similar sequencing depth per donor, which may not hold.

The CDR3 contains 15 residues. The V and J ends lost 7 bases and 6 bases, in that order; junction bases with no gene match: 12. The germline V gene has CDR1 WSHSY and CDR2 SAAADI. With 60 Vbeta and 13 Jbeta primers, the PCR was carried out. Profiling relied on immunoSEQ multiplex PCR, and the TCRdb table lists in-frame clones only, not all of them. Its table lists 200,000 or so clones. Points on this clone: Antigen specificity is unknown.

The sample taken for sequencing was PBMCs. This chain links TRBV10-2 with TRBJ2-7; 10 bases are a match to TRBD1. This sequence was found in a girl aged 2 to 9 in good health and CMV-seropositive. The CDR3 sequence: CASKGTGAEIGEQYF. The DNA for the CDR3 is TGCGCCAGCAAAGGGACAGGGGCCGAAATAGGCGAGCAGTACTTC.